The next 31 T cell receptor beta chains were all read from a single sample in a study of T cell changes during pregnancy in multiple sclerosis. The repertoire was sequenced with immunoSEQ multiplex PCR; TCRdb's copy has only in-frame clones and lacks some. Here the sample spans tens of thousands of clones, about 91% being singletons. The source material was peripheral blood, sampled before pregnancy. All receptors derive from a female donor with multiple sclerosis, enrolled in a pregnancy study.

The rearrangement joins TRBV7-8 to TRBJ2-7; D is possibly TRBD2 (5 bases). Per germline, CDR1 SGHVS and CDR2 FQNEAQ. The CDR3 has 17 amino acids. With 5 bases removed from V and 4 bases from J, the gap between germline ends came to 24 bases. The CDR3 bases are TGTGCCAGCAGCCCTAGCTCGGGTCCTAGCCCAAAATACGAGCAGTACTTC. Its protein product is CASSPSSGPSPKYEQYF.

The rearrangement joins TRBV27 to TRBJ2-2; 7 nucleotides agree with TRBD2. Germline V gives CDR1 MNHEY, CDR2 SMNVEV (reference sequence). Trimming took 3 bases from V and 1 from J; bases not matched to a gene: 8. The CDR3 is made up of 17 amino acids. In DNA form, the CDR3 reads TGTGCCAGCAGTTTTTGGGCTAGCGGCCAGAACACCGGGGAGCTGTTTTTT. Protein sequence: CASSFWASGQNTGELFF.

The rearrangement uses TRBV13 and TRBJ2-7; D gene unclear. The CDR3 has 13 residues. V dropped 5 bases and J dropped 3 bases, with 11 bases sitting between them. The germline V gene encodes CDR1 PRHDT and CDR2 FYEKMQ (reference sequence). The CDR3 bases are TGTGCCAGCAGCCCCCTTCCTAGCTACGAGCAGTACTTC. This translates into CASSPLPSYEQYF.

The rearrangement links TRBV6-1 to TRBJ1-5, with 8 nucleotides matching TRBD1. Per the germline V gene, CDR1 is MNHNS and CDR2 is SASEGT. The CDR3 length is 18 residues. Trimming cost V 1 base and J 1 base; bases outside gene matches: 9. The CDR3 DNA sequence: TGTGCCAGCAGTGAAGGGACAGGGCTTCTAGGGAGCAATCAGCCCCAGCATTTT. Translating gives CASSEGTGLLGSNQPQHF.

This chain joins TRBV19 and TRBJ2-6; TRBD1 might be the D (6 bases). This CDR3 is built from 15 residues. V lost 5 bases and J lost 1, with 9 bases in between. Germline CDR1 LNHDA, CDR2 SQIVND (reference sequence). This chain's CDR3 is CASSSQGSGANVLTF. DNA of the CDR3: TGTGCCAGTAGTTCACAGGGATCTGGGGCCAACGTCCTGACTTTC. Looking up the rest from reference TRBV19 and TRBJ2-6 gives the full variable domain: DGGITQSPKYLFRKEGQNVTLSCEQNLNHDAMYWYRQDPGQGLRLIYYSQIVNDFQKGDIAEGYSVSREKKESFPLTVTSAQKNPTAFYLCASSSQGSGANVLTFGAGSRLTVL.

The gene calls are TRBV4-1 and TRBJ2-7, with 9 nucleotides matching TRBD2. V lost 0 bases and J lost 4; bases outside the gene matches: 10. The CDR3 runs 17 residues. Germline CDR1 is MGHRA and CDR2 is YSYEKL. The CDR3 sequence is CASSQDLVAGVPYEQYF. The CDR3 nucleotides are TGCGCCAGCAGCCAAGATCTGGTAGCGGGAGTTCCTTACGAGCAGTACTTC.

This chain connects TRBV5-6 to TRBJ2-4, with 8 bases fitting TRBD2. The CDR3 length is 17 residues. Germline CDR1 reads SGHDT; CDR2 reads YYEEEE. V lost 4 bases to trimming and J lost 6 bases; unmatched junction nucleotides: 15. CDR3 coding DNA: TGTGCCAGCAGCGCCTCGGGGAGCGGGAGAAGAGGAAACATTCAGTACTTC. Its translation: CASSASGSGRRGNIQYF.

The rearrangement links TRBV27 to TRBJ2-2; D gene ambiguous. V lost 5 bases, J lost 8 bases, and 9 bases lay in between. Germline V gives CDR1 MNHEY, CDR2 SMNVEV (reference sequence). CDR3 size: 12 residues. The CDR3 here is CASSLQFGELFF. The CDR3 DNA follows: TGTGCCAGCAGTCTCCAGTTTGGGGAGCTGTTTTTT.

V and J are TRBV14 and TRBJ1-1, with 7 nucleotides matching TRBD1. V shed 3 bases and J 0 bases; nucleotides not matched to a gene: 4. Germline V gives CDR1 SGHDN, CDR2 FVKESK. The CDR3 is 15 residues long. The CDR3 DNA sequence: TGTGCCAGCAGCCACGGACAGGTCATGAACACTGAAGCTTTCTTT. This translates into CASSHGQVMNTEAFF.

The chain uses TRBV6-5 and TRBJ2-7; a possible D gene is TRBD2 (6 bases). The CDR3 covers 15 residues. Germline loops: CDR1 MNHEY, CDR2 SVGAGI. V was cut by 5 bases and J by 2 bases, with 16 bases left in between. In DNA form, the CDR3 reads TGTGCCAGCAGTGTTAGTCCCCGGGGGACCTACGAGCAGTACTTC. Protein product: CASSVSPRGTYEQYF.

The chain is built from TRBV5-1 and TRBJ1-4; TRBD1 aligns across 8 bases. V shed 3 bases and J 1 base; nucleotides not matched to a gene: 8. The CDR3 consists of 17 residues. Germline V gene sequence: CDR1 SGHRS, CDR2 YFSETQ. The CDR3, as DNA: TGCGCCAGCAGCTGGGGACAGGAGACAAGAACTAATGAAAAACTGTTTTTT. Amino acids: CASSWGQETRTNEKLFF.

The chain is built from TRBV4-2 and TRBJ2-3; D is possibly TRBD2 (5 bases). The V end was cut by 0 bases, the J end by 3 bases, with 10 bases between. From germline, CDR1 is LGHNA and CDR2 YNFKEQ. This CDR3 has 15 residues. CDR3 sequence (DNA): TGTGCCAGCAGCCAAGAACAACTAGGAACAGATACGCAGTATTTT. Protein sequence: CASSQEQLGTDTQYF.

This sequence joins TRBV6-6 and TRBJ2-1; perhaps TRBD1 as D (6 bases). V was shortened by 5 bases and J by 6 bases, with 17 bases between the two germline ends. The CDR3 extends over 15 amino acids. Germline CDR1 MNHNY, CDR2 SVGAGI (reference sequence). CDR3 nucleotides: TGTGCCAGCAGTCCCTGGGGACAAGAGGCCAATGAGCAGTTCTTC. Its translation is CASSPWGQEANEQFF.

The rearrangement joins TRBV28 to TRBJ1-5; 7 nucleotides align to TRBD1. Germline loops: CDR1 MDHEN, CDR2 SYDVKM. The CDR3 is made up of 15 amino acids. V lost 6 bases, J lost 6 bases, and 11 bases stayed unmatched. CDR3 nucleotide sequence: TGTGCCAGCAGGTTTGAAGGGGGCGGCGGTCAGCCCCAGCATTTT. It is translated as CASRFEGGGGQPQHF.

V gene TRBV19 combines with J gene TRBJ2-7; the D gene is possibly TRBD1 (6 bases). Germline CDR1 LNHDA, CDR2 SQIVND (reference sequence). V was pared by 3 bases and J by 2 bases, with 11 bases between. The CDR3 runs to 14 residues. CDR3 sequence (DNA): TGTGCCAGTAGTATGACAGGCTACCCCTACGAGCAGTACTTC. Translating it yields CASSMTGYPYEQYF. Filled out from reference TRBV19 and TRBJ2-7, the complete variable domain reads DGGITQSPKYLFRKEGQNVTLSCEQNLNHDAMYWYRQDPGQGLRLIYYSQIVNDFQKGDIAEGYSVSREKKESFPLTVTSAQKNPTAFYLCASSMTGYPYEQYFGPGTRLTVT.

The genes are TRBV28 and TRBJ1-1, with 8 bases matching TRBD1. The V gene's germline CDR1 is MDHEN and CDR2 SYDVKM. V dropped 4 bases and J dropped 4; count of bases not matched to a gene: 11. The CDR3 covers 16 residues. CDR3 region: CASSSLQGARGTEAFF. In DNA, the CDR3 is TGTGCCAGCAGTTCCCTCCAGGGGGCGCGCGGCACTGAAGCTTTCTTT. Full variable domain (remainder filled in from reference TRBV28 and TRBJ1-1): DVKVTQSSRYLVKRTGEKVFLECVQDMDHENMFWYRQDPGLGLRLIYFSYDVKMKEKGDIPEGYSVSREKKERFSLILESASTNQTSMYLCASSSLQGARGTEAFFGQGTRLTVV.

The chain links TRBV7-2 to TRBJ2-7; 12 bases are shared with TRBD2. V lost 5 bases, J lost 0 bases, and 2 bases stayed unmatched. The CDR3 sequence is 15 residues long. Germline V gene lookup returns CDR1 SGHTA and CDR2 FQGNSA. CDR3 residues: CASSPTSGSSYEQYF. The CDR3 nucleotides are TGTGCCAGCAGCCCGACTAGCGGGAGCTCCTACGAGCAGTACTTC.

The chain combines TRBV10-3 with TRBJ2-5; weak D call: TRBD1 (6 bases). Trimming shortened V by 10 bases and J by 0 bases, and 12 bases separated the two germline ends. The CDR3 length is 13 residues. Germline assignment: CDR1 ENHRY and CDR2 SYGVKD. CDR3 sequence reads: CATARGYQETQYF. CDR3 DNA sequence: TGTGCCACGGCTAGGGGGTACCAAGAGACCCAGTACTTC.

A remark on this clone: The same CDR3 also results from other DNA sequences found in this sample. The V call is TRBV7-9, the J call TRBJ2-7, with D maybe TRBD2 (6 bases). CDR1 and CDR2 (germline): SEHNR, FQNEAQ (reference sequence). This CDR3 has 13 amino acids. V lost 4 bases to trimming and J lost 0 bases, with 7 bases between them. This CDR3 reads CASSSGLSYEQYF. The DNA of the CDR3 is TGTGCCAGCAGCTCGGGACTCTCCTACGAGCAGTACTTC.

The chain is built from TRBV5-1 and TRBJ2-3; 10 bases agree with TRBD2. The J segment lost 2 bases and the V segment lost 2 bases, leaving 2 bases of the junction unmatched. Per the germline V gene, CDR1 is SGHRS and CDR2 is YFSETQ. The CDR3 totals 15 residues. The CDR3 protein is CASSFLAGATDTQYF. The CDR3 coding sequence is TGCGCCAGCAGCTTCCTAGCGGGAGCCACAGATACGCAGTATTTT.

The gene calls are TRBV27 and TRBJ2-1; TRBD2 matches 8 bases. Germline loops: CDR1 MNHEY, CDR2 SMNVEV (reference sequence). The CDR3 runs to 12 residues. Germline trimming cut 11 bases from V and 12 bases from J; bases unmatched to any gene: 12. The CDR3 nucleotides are TGTGCCGGGACTAGTTGGTTCCGGGGGCAGTTCTTC. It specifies CAGTSWFRGQFF.

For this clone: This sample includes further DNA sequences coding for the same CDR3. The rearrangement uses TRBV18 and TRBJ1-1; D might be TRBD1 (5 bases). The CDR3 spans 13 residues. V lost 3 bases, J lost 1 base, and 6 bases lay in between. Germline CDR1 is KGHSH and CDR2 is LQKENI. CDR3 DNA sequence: TGTGCCAGCTCACCTACAGGGAACACTGAAGCTTTCTTT. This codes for CASSPTGNTEAFF. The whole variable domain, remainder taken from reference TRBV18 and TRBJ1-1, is NAGVMQNPRHLVRRRGQEARLRCSPMKGHSHVYWYRQLPEEGLKFMVYLQKENIIDESGMPKERFSAEFPKEGPSILRIQQVVRGDSAAYFCASSPTGNTEAFFGQGTRLTVV.

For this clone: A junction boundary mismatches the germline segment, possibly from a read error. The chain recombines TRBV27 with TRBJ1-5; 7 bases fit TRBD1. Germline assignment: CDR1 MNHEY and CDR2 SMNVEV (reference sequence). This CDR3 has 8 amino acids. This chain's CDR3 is CASSGTDF. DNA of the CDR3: TGTGCCAGCAGTGGGACAGATTTT.

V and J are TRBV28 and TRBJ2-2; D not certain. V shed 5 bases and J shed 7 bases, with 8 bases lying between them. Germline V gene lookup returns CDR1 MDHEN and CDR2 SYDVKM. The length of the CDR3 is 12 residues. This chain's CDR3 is CASSPLSGELFF. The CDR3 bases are TGTGCCAGCAGTCCCCTTAGCGGGGAGCTGTTTTTT.

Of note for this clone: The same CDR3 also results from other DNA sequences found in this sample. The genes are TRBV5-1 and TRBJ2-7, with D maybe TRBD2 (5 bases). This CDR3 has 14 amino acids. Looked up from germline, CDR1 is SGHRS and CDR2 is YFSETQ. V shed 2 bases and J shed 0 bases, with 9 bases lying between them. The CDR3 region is CASSFSGSSYEQYF. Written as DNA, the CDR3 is TGCGCCAGCAGCTTTTCGGGGAGCTCCTACGAGCAGTACTTC.

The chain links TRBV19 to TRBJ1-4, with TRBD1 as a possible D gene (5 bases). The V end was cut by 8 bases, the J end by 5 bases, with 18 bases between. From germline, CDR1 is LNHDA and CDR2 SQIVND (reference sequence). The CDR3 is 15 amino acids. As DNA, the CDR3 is TGTGCCAGTCGCGTTTGGGGGGGTACCAATGAAAAACTGTTTTTT. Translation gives CASRVWGGTNEKLFF.

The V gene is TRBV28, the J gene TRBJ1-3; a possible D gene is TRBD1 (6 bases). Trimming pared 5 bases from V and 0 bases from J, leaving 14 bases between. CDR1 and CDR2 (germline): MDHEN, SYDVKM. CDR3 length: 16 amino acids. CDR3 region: CASSGMLDSSGNTIYF. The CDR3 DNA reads TGTGCCAGCAGTGGGATGTTGGACAGCTCTGGAAACACCATATATTTT.

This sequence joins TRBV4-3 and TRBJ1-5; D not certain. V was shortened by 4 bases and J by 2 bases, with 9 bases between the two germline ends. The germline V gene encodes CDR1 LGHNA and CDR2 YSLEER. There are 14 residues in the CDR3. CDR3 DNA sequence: TGCGCCAGCAGCCGAGGGTGGGGCAATCAGCCCCAGCATTTT. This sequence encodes CASSRGWGNQPQHF.

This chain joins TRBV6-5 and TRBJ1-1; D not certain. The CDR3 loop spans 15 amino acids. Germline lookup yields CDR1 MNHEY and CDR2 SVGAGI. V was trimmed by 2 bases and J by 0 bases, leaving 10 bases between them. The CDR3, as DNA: TGTGCCAGCAGTTACACCGATAACTTGAACACTGAAGCTTTCTTT. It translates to CASSYTDNLNTEAFF.

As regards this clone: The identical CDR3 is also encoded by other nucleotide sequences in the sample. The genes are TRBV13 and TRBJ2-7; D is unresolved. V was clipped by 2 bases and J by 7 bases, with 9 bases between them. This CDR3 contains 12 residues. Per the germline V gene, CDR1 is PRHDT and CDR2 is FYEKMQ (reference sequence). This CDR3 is CASSLTGSEQYF. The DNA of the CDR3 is TGTGCCAGCAGCTTAACCGGTTCAGAGCAGTACTTC.

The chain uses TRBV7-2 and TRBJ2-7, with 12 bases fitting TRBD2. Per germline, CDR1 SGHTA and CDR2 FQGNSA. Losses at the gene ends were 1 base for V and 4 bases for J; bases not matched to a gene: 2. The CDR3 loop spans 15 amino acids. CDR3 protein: CASSLGLAGVYEQYF. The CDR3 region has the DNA TGTGCCAGCAGCTTAGGACTAGCGGGAGTGTACGAGCAGTACTTC.